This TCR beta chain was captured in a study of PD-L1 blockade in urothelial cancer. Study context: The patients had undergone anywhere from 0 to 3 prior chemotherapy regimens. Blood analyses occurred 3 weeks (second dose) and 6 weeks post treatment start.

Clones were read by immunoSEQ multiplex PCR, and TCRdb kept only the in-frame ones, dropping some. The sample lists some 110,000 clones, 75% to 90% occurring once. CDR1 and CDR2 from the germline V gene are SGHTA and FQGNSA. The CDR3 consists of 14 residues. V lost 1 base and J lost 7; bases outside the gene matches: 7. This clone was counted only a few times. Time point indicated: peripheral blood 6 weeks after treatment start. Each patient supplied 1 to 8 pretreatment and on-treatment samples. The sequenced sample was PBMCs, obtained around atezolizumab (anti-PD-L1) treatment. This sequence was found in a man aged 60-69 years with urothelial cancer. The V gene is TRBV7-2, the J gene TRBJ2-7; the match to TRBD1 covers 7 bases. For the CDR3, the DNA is TGTGCCAGCAGCTTAGATAACAGGGGAGTAGAGCAGTACTTC. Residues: CASSLDNRGVEQYF.